This T cell receptor beta chain was obtained from a study of blood T cell repertoires in COVID-19. The authors' processing: Reference gene primer amplification gave estimated nucleated cell counts. Some clones are missing from TCRdb's copy, which holds only in-frame ones; the method was immunoSEQ multiplex PCR. The V and J calls and clone size were taken over from that table, and D and trimming were inferred from the DNA. The table has approximately 250,000 clones, about 82% seen once. Per germline, CDR1 MNHEY and CDR2 SVGAGI. Germline trimming cut 5 bases from V and 4 bases from J; bases unmatched to any gene: 2. This CDR3 spans 13 amino acids. A Seattle source enrolled patients during active infection and followed them longitudinally.

The chain joins TRBV6-5 to TRBJ1-2; 9 bases map to TRBD1. Sequenced sample: peripheral blood. The receptor was derived from a woman over 75 with COVID-19, enrolled during active disease. CDR3 coding DNA: TGTGCCAGCAGTAGGGACAGGGTCTATGGCTACACCTTC. Its protein product is CASSRDRVYGYTF.